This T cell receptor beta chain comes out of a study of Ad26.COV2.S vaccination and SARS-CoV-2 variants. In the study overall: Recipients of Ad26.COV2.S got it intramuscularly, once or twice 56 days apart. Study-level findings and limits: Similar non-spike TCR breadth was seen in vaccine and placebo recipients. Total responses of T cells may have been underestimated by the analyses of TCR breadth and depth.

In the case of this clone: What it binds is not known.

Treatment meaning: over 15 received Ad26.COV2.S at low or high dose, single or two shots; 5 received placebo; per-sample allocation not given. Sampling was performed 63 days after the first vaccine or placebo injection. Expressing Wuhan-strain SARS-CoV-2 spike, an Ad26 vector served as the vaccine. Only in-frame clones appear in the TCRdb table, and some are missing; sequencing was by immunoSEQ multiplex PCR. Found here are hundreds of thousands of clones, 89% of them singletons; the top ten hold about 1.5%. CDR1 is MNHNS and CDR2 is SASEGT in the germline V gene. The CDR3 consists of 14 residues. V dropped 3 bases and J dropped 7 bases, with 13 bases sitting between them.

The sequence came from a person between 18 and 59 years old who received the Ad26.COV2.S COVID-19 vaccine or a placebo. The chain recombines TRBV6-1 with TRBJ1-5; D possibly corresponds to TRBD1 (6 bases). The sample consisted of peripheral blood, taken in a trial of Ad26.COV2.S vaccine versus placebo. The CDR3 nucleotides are TGTGCCAGCAGTGAGGGGGGGCTCAGACAGCCCCAGCATTTT. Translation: CASSEGGLRQPQHF.